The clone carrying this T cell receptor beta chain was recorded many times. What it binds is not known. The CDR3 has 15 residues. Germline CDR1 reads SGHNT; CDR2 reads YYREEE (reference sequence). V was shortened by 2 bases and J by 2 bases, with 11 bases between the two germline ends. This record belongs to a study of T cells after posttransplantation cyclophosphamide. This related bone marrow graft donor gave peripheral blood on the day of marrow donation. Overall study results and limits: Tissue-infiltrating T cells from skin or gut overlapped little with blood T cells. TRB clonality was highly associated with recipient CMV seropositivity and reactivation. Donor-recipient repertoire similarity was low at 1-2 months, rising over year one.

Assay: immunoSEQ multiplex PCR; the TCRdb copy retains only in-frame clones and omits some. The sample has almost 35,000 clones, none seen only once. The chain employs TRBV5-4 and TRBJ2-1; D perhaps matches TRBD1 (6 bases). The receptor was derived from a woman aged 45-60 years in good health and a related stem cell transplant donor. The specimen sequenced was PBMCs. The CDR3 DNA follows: TGTGCCAGCAGCTTAACACAGGGACCCTACAATGAGCAGTTCTTC. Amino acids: CASSLTQGPYNEQFF.